The rows below give T cell receptor beta chains drawn from one sample of a study of blood T cell repertoires in COVID-19. Repertoires were generated with immunoSEQ multiplex PCR, while TCRdb's copy carries only in-frame clones and drops some. The data contain around 130,000 clones, over 80% of them singletons. The sequenced sample was peripheral blood. These receptors were taken from a man in his forties with active or convalescent COVID-19. Both conserved end residues are part of each CDR3. A D gene is named only where the DNA matches it firmly. The size of a clone is reported for some rows only, either as once, few or many, or as a class for expanded clones.

clone size	CDR3 length	V gene	J gene	D gene	CDR3 protein	CDR3 DNA
.	16	TRBV5-1	TRBJ2-1	TRBD2	CASSLGASGGYNEQFF	TGCGCCAGCAGCTTGGGGGCTAGCGGGGGTTACAATGAGCAGTTCTTC
.	14	TRBV6-5	TRBJ1-1	.	CASSYSGGNTEAFF	TGTGCCAGCAGTTACTCCGGGGGGAACACTGAAGCTTTCTTT
once	15	TRBV3-1/TRBV3-2	TRBJ2-6	.	CASSQGGPGANVLTF	TGTGCCAGCAGCCAAGGGGGGCCTGGGGCCAACGTCCTGACTTTC
.	15	TRBV6-5	TRBJ2-7	TRBD1	CASSPTGQLTYEQYF	TGTGCCAGCAGCCCGACGGGACAGCTAACCTACGAGCAGTACTTC
.	16	TRBV6-2/TRBV6-3	TRBJ2-2	TRBD1	CASSPSGTGSFGELFF	TGTGCCAGCAGTCCCTCCGGGACAGGGAGCTTCGGGGAGCTGTTTTTT
.	14	TRBV5-4	TRBJ1-1	.	CASSTEGGGTEAFF	TGTGCCAGCAGCACCGAGGGGGGGGGCACTGAAGCTTTCTTT
.	15	TRBV6-2/TRBV6-3	TRBJ1-6	TRBD1	CASSPVGRGTSPLHF	TGTGCCAGCAGTCCAGTGGGCAGGGGGACTTCACCCCTCCACTTT
few	13	TRBV7-9	TRBJ1-2	TRBD1	CASRLQGASGYTF	TGTGCCAGCAGGTTACAGGGGGCGAGTGGCTACACCTTC
.	14	TRBV11-2	TRBJ2-1	.	CASSPDYSYNEQFF	TGTGCCAGCAGCCCGGACTATTCCTACAATGAGCAGTTCTTC
.	13	TRBV27	TRBJ2-7	TRBD1	CASSSQDRDEQYF	TGTGCCAGCAGTTCCCAGGACAGGGACGAGCAGTACTTC
.	15	TRBV11-2	TRBJ1-1	.	CASSLDGGTPSQAFF	TGTGCCAGCAGCTTAGATGGCGGGACCCCGAGTCAAGCTTTCTTT
.	19	TRBV9	TRBJ1-2	TRBD1	CASSVGGPGGNHFKYGYTF	TGTGCCAGCAGCGTAGGTGGGCCAGGGGGTAACCATTTTAAATATGGCTACACCTTC
.	13	TRBV5-6	TRBJ1-1	.	CASRGGMNTEAFF	TGTGCCAGCAGGGGAGGGATGAACACTGAAGCTTTCTTT
.	16	TRBV4-3	TRBJ2-6	.	CASSQEQGSGANVLTF	TGCGCCAGCAGCCAAGAGCAGGGCTCTGGGGCCAACGTCCTGACTTTC
.	13	TRBV10-3	TRBJ2-7	.	CAINKGPDYEQYF	TGTGCCATCAATAAGGGGCCGGACTACGAGCAGTACTTC
few	12	TRBV3-1/TRBV3-2	TRBJ1-6	.	CASSHLSGALHF	TGTGCCAGCAGCCACCTATCGGGGGCCCTCCACTTT
.	14	TRBV30	TRBJ2-1	TRBD1	CAWSRGSSYNEQFF	TGTGCCTGGAGCAGGGGGAGCTCCTACAATGAGCAGTTCTTC
once	17	TRBV9	TRBJ2-3	TRBD2	CASSARLAGGQSDTQYF	TGTGCCAGCAGCGCCCGCCTAGCGGGGGGGCAGTCAGATACGCAGTATTTT
.	15	TRBV5-1	TRBJ1-4	TRBD1	CASSLDGTGWEKLFF	TGCGCCAGCAGCTTGGATGGGACAGGTTGGGAAAAACTGTTTTTT
.	13	TRBV7-9	TRBJ2-5	.	CASSSQGQETQYF	TGTGCCAGCAGCTCCCAGGGGCAAGAGACCCAGTACTTC
.	13	TRBV18	TRBJ1-4	TRBD1	CASSRDRNEKLFF	TGTGCCAGCTCACGGGACAGAAATGAAAAACTGTTTTTT
.	16	TRBV5-4	TRBJ2-3	TRBD1	CASSSTSGTGTDTQYF	TGTGCCAGCAGCTCTACTTCCGGGACAGGCACAGATACGCAGTATTTT
.	16	TRBV5-1	TRBJ1-2	TRBD1	CASSLDSRQGNYGYTF	TGCGCCAGCAGCTTGGATTCCCGACAGGGCAACTATGGCTACACCTTC
.	15	TRBV5-4	TRBJ2-3	TRBD2	CASSSGGPSTDTQYF	TGTGCCAGCAGTAGCGGGGGCCCGAGCACAGATACGCAGTATTTT
.	15	TRBV9	TRBJ2-6	.	CASSVAPTGANVLTF	TGTGCCAGCAGCGTTGCTCCTACTGGGGCCAACGTCCTGACTTTC
.	15	TRBV30	TRBJ1-6	TRBD1	CAWSIQGALDSPLHF	TGTGCCTGGAGTATACAGGGGGCATTGGATTCACCCCTCCACTTT
.	15	TRBV7-2	TRBJ1-3	.	CASSLGPGGGNTIYF	TGTGCCAGCAGCTTAGGGCCCGGGGGGGGAAACACCATATATTTT
.	15	TRBV3-1/TRBV3-2	TRBJ2-3	TRBD2	CASSQLAGGMDTQYF	TGTGCCAGCAGCCAACTAGCGGGGGGGATGGATACGCAGTATTTT
.	15	TRBV4-2	TRBJ1-5	.	CASSQGAGENQPQHF	TGTGCCAGCAGCCAAGGAGCAGGGGAGAATCAGCCCCAGCATTTT
.	13	TRBV12-3/TRBV12-4	TRBJ2-2	.	CASSFRGTGELFF	TGTGCCAGCAGCTTCAGGGGAACCGGGGAGCTGTTTTTT
.	17	TRBV11-2	TRBJ2-7	TRBD2	CASSLALSGGASHEQYF	TGTGCCAGCAGCTTAGCTTTAAGCGGGGGGGCATCCCACGAGCAGTACTTC
.	16	TRBV6-4	TRBJ1-4	.	CASTDGGGGTNEKLFF	TGTGCCAGCACCGACGGGGGTGGGGGGACTAATGAAAAACTGTTTTTT
.	13	TRBV29-1	TRBJ2-7	TRBD2	CSVAGRAPYEQYF	TGCAGCGTTGCCGGGAGGGCCCCCTACGAGCAGTACTTC
.	14	TRBV5-1	TRBJ1-1	.	CASSGDTLNTEAFF	TGCGCCAGCAGCGGGGACACTCTGAACACTGAAGCTTTCTTT
many	16	TRBV24-1	TRBJ2-7	.	CATSGIGGKISYEQYF	TGTGCCACCAGTGGTATAGGAGGGAAAATCTCCTACGAGCAGTACTTC
.	16	TRBV27	TRBJ2-3	.	CASSLSGGGRTDTQYF	TGTGCCAGCAGTTTATCGGGCGGGGGCCGCACAGATACGCAGTATTTT
.	20	TRBV10-3	TRBJ2-4	TRBD2	CAISELSGGSNALAKNIQYF	TGTGCCATCAGTGAGCTGAGCGGGGGGTCCAACGCCCTAGCCAAAAACATTCAGTACTTC
.	14	TRBV24-1	TRBJ2-2	.	CATSDLTGTGELFF	TGTGCCACCAGTGATTTGACAGGGACCGGGGAGCTGTTTTTT
.	16	TRBV25-1	TRBJ1-6	.	CASSESVSSYNSPLHF	TGTGCCAGCAGTGAATCGGTGAGCTCCTATAATTCACCCCTCCACTTT
.	15	TRBV6-5	TRBJ1-4	.	CASSRKGESNGKLFF	TGTGCCAGCAGTCGCAAGGGGGAAAGTAATGGAAAACTGTTTTTT
.	14	TRBV5-1	TRBJ2-1	TRBD2	CASSLSAGVNEQFF	TGCGCCAGCAGCTTGTCCGCGGGGGTAAATGAGCAGTTCTTC
once	18	TRBV16	TRBJ2-7	TRBD1	CASSPRSPDRGLTYEQYF	TGTGCCAGCAGCCCGCGTTCTCCAGACAGGGGGCTCACCTACGAGCAGTACTTC
.	12	TRBV12-3/TRBV12-4	TRBJ1-5	.	CASSLGGGPQHF	TGTGCCAGCAGTTTAGGAGGGGGGCCCCAGCATTTT
.	17	TRBV5-6	TRBJ1-6	.	CASSPRREGAYNSPLHF	TGTGCCAGCAGCCCGAGGAGGGAAGGGGCCTATAATTCACCCCTCCACTTT
.	16	TRBV5-6	TRBJ2-5	TRBD2	CASSLGLAGVQETQYF	TGTGCCAGCAGCCTGGGACTAGCGGGGGTCCAAGAGACCCAGTACTTC
.	14	TRBV6-5	TRBJ1-4	TRBD1	CASRRDRKDEKLFF	TGTGCCAGCAGACGGGACAGGAAGGATGAAAAACTGTTTTTT
.	16	TRBV7-9	TRBJ1-5	TRBD1	CASSLGGQGAIQPQHF	TGTGCCAGCAGCTTAGGTGGACAGGGGGCTATTCAGCCCCAGCATTTT
.	17	TRBV2	TRBJ2-4	.	CASSEAIYLLAKNIQYF	TGTGCCAGCAGTGAAGCGATCTACCTGTTAGCCAAAAACATTCAGTACTTC
.	15	TRBV3-1/TRBV3-2	TRBJ2-1	.	CASSLQTGTRNEQFF	TGTGCCAGCAGCCTTCAAACCGGGACACGCAATGAGCAGTTCTTC
.	16	TRBV2	TRBJ2-4	.	CASSEASMASGNIQYF	TGTGCCAGCAGTGAAGCAAGTATGGCCAGCGGGAACATTCAGTACTTC
.	15	TRBV4-2	TRBJ1-2	.	CASSQGQGLSYGYTF	TGTGCCAGCAGCCAAGGTCAGGGGCTGAGCTATGGCTACACCTTC
.	18	TRBV30	TRBJ2-2	.	CAWSVLRTVLGGTGELFF	TGTGCCTGGAGTGTACTCCGGACAGTCTTGGGCGGAACCGGGGAGCTGTTTTTT
.	15	TRBV5-6	TRBJ1-2	.	CASSLGGGSNYGYTF	TGTGCCAGCAGCTTGGGAGGGGGTTCGAACTATGGCTACACCTTC
.	12	TRBV3-1/TRBV3-2	TRBJ2-7	.	CASSQQGREQYF	TGTGCCAGCAGCCAACAGGGGCGCGAGCAGTACTTC
few	14	TRBV21-1	TRBJ1-5	.	CASSKGGSNQPQHF	TGTGCCAGCAGCAAAGGAGGGAGCAATCAGCCCCAGCATTTT
.	14	TRBV5-6	TRBJ1-2	.	CASSFTGGDYGYTF	TGTGCCAGCAGCTTCACGGGGGGTGACTATGGCTACACCTTC
.	15	TRBV19	TRBJ2-2	.	CASSEVQGRTGELFF	TGTGCCAGTAGTGAAGTACAGGGGAGGACCGGGGAGCTGTTTTTT